This TCR beta chain is from a study of T cells in tumors after PD-1 blockade (dated by TCRdb to the late 2010s). A note on the overall study: Exclusion criteria were prior checkpoint blockade, use of systemic immunosuppressants, or recent radiotherapy or other anti-cancer therapy within 4 weeks. Clinical response was assessed using RECIST version 1.1. Using site-matched tumors from BCC or SCC patients sampled before and after anti-PD-1 therapy, the study carried out paired single-cell RNA and TCR sequencing. While on anti-PD-1 treatment, some of the patients also continued taking daily vismodegib 150 mg. Patients were treated with either pembrolizumab 200 mg every 3 weeks or cemiplimab 350 mg every 2 weeks. On average, tumor samples had under 30,000 TCR templates (range roughly 550-100,000) and over 6,000 unique clonotypes, approximately 20-fold deeper than single-cell TCR sequencing. Paper-wide results and their limitations: Roughly 41% of the TCR clonotypes from tumors also showed up in blood, and some novel exhausted tumor clones were present in pre-treatment blood, which suggests peripheral recruitment. The source of novel T cell clones was not identified, and lymphoid organs or rare unexpanded clones within the tumor or the tumor periphery could be included among the possible sources. Clonal replacement was observed only between pre- and post-treatment samples and not between two pre-treatment samples, a pattern that was regarded as arguing against biopsy timing or location artifacts. Most exhausted CD8+ clones that expanded after therapy were novel clonotypes not detected before treatment, suggesting clonal replacement instead of reinvigoration of pre-existing clones.

Note on this clone: The clone's antigen remains unknown. The record has no base qualities; no much larger clone is one base away.

Deep TCRbeta sequencing was performed with the immunoSEQ platform. On the study's bioinformatics: For further analysis, only productive rearrangements were exported from the immunoSEQ Analyzer. Clones with significant expansion or contraction between timepoints were called with a two-sided binomial test at Bonferroni-corrected P below 0.01. Bulk TCRbeta clonotypes were assigned T cell phenotypes by matching to single-cell RNA+TCR-seq clones sharing the same TCRbeta sequence. Tumor enrichment of a clone was calculated by dividing the clone's tumor frequency by the clone's PBMC frequency, both taken from bulk TCR sequencing. GLIPH was used to group TCRs into specificity groups, clusters of distinct TCRs likely recognizing common antigens via shared CDR3 motifs. Sourced from immuneACCESS, this table was stored by TCRdb with only in-frame sequences that have V and J called. A share of the clones is absent; for the studies checked, an unresolved V gene accounts for under half, and the remainder has no known explanation. V and J calls and clone size are given by that table; D and trimming were obtained from the DNA. Recorded for this sample are about 8,200 clones; roughly 60% of them occurred a single time. Of the sample, roughly an eighth is held by the ten largest clones.

What the time point label conveys for this sample: second of two post-therapy site-matched biopsies roughly 8 weeks apart. Before and after PD-1 blockade, tumor biopsies came from the same primary tumor, making the samples site-matched. Genomic DNA extracted from tumor biopsies or peripheral blood was used for bulk TCRbeta sequencing, with input ranging from about 600 ng to 6,500 ng. To increase sensitivity for rare clonotypes compared with single-cell TCR sequencing, remaining biopsy material was subjected to bulk TCRbeta sequencing. All patients had histologically proven advanced or metastatic basal or squamous cell carcinoma and were poor candidates for surgical resection. The basal cell carcinoma cohort comprised 10 or so patients, of whom roughly 8 had bulk tumor TCR sequencing. Fresh biopsies came from the site of the primary tumor, and part of the tissue was kept in RNAlater for exome and bulk TCR sequencing.

The CDR3 contains 16 residues, cysteine and phenylalanine counted. Only the CDR3 region is kept as DNA, spanning 48 bases read in frame from base 1. V has 1 base trimmed and J has 4 bases trimmed; junction bases matching no gene number 6. Reading the germline V gene (reference sequence) gives CDR1 SEHNR and CDR2 FQNEAQ. The chain links TRBV7-9 with TRBJ2-5; TRBD1 agrees with 10 junctional bases. The sequencing used tumor tissue, collected after anti-PD-1 treatment. This receptor was identified in a human donor with basal cell carcinoma. The CDR3 reads as follows: CASSLGTGGSRETQYF. The DNA reads as follows: TGTGCCAGCAGCTTAGGGACAGGGGGTTCCAGAGAGACCCAGTACTTC.